This is a list of T cell receptor beta chains from one sample in a study of blood T cell repertoires in COVID-19. Clones were sequenced by immunoSEQ multiplex PCR, and TCRdb holds only the in-frame ones, with some missing. The sample shows approximately 220,000 clones, 65% to 90% of them seen only once. Sequencing was done on a sample of PBMCs or T cells enriched from blood (not recorded which). Every receptor here comes from a woman in her 40s with acute COVID-19. Both conserved end residues are part of each CDR3. A D gene is named only where the DNA matches it firmly. A row's size may be missing; if present it is once, few, many or a size class.

len	d_gene	abundance	v_gene	j_gene	CDR3aa	CDR3nt
15	TRBD1	NA	TRBV29-1	TRBJ2-7	CSVEILRQGAYEQYF	TGCAGCGTTGAAATTCTGCGACAGGGGGCTTACGAGCAGTACTTC
15	NA	NA	TRBV28	TRBJ2-7	CASSFTLDRAYEQYF	TGTGCCAGCAGTTTCACCCTAGACCGAGCCTACGAGCAGTACTTC
17	TRBD2	NA	TRBV5-1	TRBJ2-1	CASSLKGGRAFDNEQFF	TGCGCCAGCAGCTTAAAGGGCGGGAGGGCCTTTGACAATGAGCAGTTCTTC
17	TRBD2	once	TRBV3-1/TRBV3-2	TRBJ2-7	CASSQGRLAGRSYEQYF	TGTGCCAGCAGCCAAGGCCGACTAGCGGGACGATCCTACGAGCAGTACTTC
14	TRBD2	NA	TRBV11-2	TRBJ2-3	CASSLGLAEVPQYF	TGTGCCAGCAGCTTAGGACTAGCGGAAGTCCCGCAGTATTTT
15	NA	NA	TRBV28	TRBJ1-5	CASSSPHMGNQPQHF	TGTGCCAGCAGTTCCCCTCACATGGGCAATCAGCCCCAGCATTTT
20	NA	NA	TRBV30	TRBJ2-7	CAWSGGRRGLRTSPEYEQYF	TGTGCCTGGAGTGGGGGCAGACGCGGACTACGAACCTCCCCTGAGTACGAGCAGTACTTC
15	TRBD1	NA	TRBV6-5	TRBJ1-1	CASSYETGVVTEAFF	TGTGCCAGCAGTTACGAGACAGGGGTAGTCACTGAAGCTTTCTTT
11	NA	NA	TRBV5-8	TRBJ2-7	CASIRRGEQYF	TGTGCCAGCATCAGGAGGGGCGAGCAGTACTTC
14	TRBD1	NA	TRBV28	TRBJ1-5	CASSPQGVWQPQHF	TGTGCCAGCAGTCCCCAGGGGGTTTGGCAGCCCCAGCATTTT
15	TRBD1	NA	TRBV5-5	TRBJ2-1	CASSLTGGLWNEQFF	TGTGCCAGCAGCCTTACAGGGGGCCTCTGGAATGAGCAGTTCTTC
13	NA	NA	TRBV18	TRBJ1-1	CASSPSSNTEAFF	TGTGCCAGCTCACCAAGCTCGAACACTGAAGCTTTCTTT
15	NA	few	TRBV11-2	TRBJ2-5	CASSLVAAGGKTQYF	TGTGCCAGCAGCTTAGTGGCGGCAGGAGGGAAGACCCAGTACTTC
16	TRBD1	NA	TRBV18	TRBJ2-5	CASSSDRASRGETQYF	TGTGCCAGCTCCTCGGACAGGGCTTCGAGGGGAGAGACCCAGTACTTC
16	TRBD1	NA	TRBV5-1	TRBJ2-3	CASSATGGSGTDTQYF	TGCGCCAGCAGCGCCACAGGGGGCAGTGGCACAGATACGCAGTATTTT
14	NA	NA	TRBV29-1	TRBJ2-2	CSARDTSNTGELFF	TGCAGCGCGCGGGACACGTCGAACACCGGGGAGCTGTTTTTT
13	NA	NA	TRBV11-1	TRBJ2-7	CASSLGQGGEQYF	TGTGCCAGCAGCTTAGGTCAGGGCGGCGAGCAGTACTTC
14	TRBD1	NA	TRBV9	TRBJ2-7	CASSGLTGFSEQYF	TGTGCCAGCAGCGGATTGACAGGGTTCAGCGAGCAGTACTTC
15	TRBD1	NA	TRBV28	TRBJ1-2	CASSLRDRLNYGYTF	TGTGCCAGCAGTTTAAGGGACAGATTAAACTATGGCTACACCTTC
14	TRBD1	NA	TRBV19	TRBJ2-2	CASSEGTDTGELFF	TGTGCCAGTAGTGAAGGGACAGACACCGGGGAGCTGTTTTTT
12	TRBD1	once	TRBV9	TRBJ2-7	CASSEGQGRQYF	TGTGCCAGCAGCGAGGGACAGGGAAGGCAGTACTTC
13	NA	NA	TRBV3-1/TRBV3-2	TRBJ1-6	CASSQASNSPLHF	TGTGCCAGCAGCCAAGCGTCGAATTCACCCCTCCACTTT
13	NA	NA	TRBV30	TRBJ2-3	CAWSVSGSDYPHF	TGTGCCTGGAGTGTAAGCGGTTCGGACTACCCTCATTTT
15	NA	once	TRBV7-2	TRBJ1-3	CASSFDGGAGNTIYF	TGTGCCAGCAGCTTCGACGGGGGGGCTGGAAACACCATATATTTT
13	NA	few	TRBV11-3	TRBJ1-1	CASSLTEETEAFF	TGTGCCAGCAGCTTGACAGAGGAGACTGAAGCTTTCTTT
18	TRBD1	NA	TRBV2	TRBJ2-7	CASRPPMTGTGSFYEQYF	TGTGCCAGCAGACCCCCAATGACAGGGACCGGCTCCTTTTACGAGCAGTACTTC
16	TRBD1	NA	TRBV28	TRBJ1-2	CASSLGAQTGVPGYTF	TGTGCCAGCAGTTTAGGGGCGCAGACAGGGGTACCTGGCTACACCTTC
15	TRBD1	NA	TRBV20-1	TRBJ2-1	CSASSGQGGYNEQFF	TGCAGTGCTAGTTCTGGACAGGGGGGGTACAATGAGCAGTTCTTC
16	TRBD1	NA	TRBV7-2	TRBJ1-2	CASSLRSRTGGYGYTF	TGTGCCAGCAGCTTAAGGTCCCGGACAGGGGGCTATGGCTACACCTTC
16	TRBD1	NA	TRBV7-9	TRBJ1-1	CASRPDRGRMNTEAFF	TGTGCCAGCAGACCAGACAGGGGGCGGATGAACACTGAAGCTTTCTTT
13	NA	NA	TRBV9	TRBJ1-2	CASSVAGDYGYTF	TGTGCCAGCAGCGTAGCGGGGGACTATGGCTACACCTTC
15	NA	NA	TRBV6-2/TRBV6-3	TRBJ2-7	CASSSLDSPTYEQYF	TGTGCCAGCAGTTCCTTGGACAGCCCTACCTACGAGCAGTACTTC
14	TRBD1	NA	TRBV9	TRBJ1-3	CASSATGVGNTIYF	TGTGCCAGCAGCGCGACAGGGGTTGGAAACACCATATATTTT
14	TRBD1	NA	TRBV10-3	TRBJ1-2	CAISGTGEGYGYTF	TGTGCCATCAGTGGAACAGGGGAAGGCTATGGCTACACCTTC
11	NA	NA	TRBV2	TRBJ2-5	CASMRQETQYF	TGTGCCAGCATGCGGCAAGAGACCCAGTACTTC
13	NA	NA	TRBV14	TRBJ2-5	CASSRQAQETQYF	TGTGCCAGCAGTCGACAGGCCCAAGAGACCCAGTACTTC
12	NA	NA	TRBV7-8	TRBJ2-3	CASSFGADTQYF	TGTGCCAGCAGCTTCGGAGCAGATACGCAGTATTTT
15	TRBD2	once	TRBV7-2	TRBJ2-7	CASSAGLAGYYEQYF	TGTGCCAGCAGCGCGGGACTAGCGGGATACTACGAGCAGTACTTC
14	NA	NA	TRBV25-1	TRBJ2-1	CASPPDCSYNEQFF	TGTGCCAGCCCCCCAGACTGCTCCTACAATGAGCAGTTCTTC
15	TRBD2	NA	TRBV27	TRBJ2-7	CASRLGIAGVNEQYF	TGTGCCAGCAGACTCGGGATAGCGGGAGTCAACGAGCAGTACTTC
15	TRBD1	NA	TRBV5-1	TRBJ1-6	CASSLQTGDNSPLHF	TGCGCCAGCAGCTTGCAGACAGGGGACAATTCACCCCTCCACTTT
15	NA	NA	TRBV7-9	TRBJ2-1	CASILGGVTYNEQFF	TGTGCCAGCATCCTAGGGGGGGTCACCTACAATGAGCAGTTCTTC